This is a list of T cell receptor beta chains from one sample in a study of OX40 agonist ivuxolimab in advanced cancers. Measured with immunoSEQ multiplex PCR; TCRdb has only the in-frame clones, and not every one. The sample consists of tens of thousands of clones, roughly 88% of them appearing once. Sequencing used CD4+ or CD8+ T cells sorted from blood, obtained in a trial of the OX40 agonist ivuxolimab. The source of these receptors is an adult with an advanced solid tumor such as melanoma, head and neck, liver or kidney cancer. The CDR3 runs from the conserved cysteine through the conserved F or W. The D gene is left open where the match is weak. Only part of the rows carry a size: once, few, many, or a class if the clone is expanded.

D: NA
size: NA
J: TRBJ2-5
V: TRBV11-2
CDR3: CASRLAGETQYF
DNA: TGTGCCAGCAGACTAGCAGGAGAGACCCAGTACTTC

D: TRBD2
size: NA
J: TRBJ2-2
V: TRBV6-4
CDR3: CASSERAGAVTGELFF
DNA: TGTGCCAGCAGTGAAAGAGCGGGGGCCGTCACCGGGGAGCTGTTTTTT

D: NA
size: NA
J: TRBJ1-1
V: TRBV14
CDR3: CASSQPRVNTEAFF
DNA: TGTGCCAGCAGCCAACCACGAGTGAACACTGAAGCTTTCTTT

D: NA
size: NA
J: TRBJ2-3
V: TRBV20-1
CDR3: CSAKQNTQYF
DNA: TGCAGTGCTAAGCAGAATACGCAGTATTTT

D: NA
size: NA
J: TRBJ2-1
V: TRBV7-7
CDR3: CASSLAAGTEQFF
DNA: TGTGCCAGCAGCTTAGCCGCCGGGACAGAGCAGTTCTTC

D: NA
size: NA
J: TRBJ1-1
V: TRBV2
CDR3: CARSVGARTEAFF
DNA: TGTGCCAGGAGTGTGGGGGCGCGAACTGAAGCTTTCTTT

D: TRBD2
size: NA
J: TRBJ2-7
V: TRBV27
CDR3: CASSPRTSGRYGDQYF
DNA: TGTGCCAGCAGTCCCCGGACTAGCGGGAGGTACGGCGACCAGTACTTC

D: NA
size: NA
J: TRBJ2-2
V: TRBV18
CDR3: CASSLGGGELFF
DNA: TGTGCCAGCTCACTAGGAGGCGGGGAGCTGTTTTTT

D: TRBD1
size: NA
J: TRBJ1-1
V: TRBV29-1
CDR3: CSIQGQPNTEAFF
DNA: TGCAGTATACAGGGGCAACCGAACACTGAAGCTTTCTTT

D: TRBD1
size: NA
J: TRBJ1-4
V: TRBV28
CDR3: CASSPRGGVGKLFF
DNA: TGTGCCAGCAGTCCCAGGGGGGGGGTTGGAAAACTGTTTTTT

D: NA
size: NA
J: TRBJ2-3
V: TRBV9
CDR3: CASSVGWLTDTQYF
DNA: TGTGCCAGCAGCGTAGGGTGGCTCACAGATACGCAGTATTTT

D: NA
size: NA
J: TRBJ2-7
V: TRBV29-1
CDR3: CSADTDIGEQYF
DNA: TGCAGCGCTGACACCGACATTGGCGAGCAGTACTTC

D: NA
size: few
J: TRBJ2-1
V: TRBV7-9
CDR3: CASSPKLRLGNEQFF
DNA: TGTGCCAGCAGCCCTAAACTTCGCCTCGGGAATGAGCAGTTCTTC

D: NA
size: once
J: TRBJ2-1
V: TRBV11-1
CDR3: CASSVTELSYNEQFF
DNA: TGTGCCAGCAGCGTAACAGAACTCTCCTACAATGAGCAGTTCTTC

D: NA
size: once
J: TRBJ1-2
V: TRBV19
CDR3: CASRREGGANYGYTF
DNA: TGTGCCAGTAGACGAGAAGGGGGGGCTAACTATGGCTACACCTTC

D: NA
size: NA
J: TRBJ2-5
V: TRBV7-2
CDR3: CASVKTVSLVETQYF
DNA: TGTGCCAGCGTTAAAACAGTGTCATTAGTTGAGACCCAGTACTTC

D: TRBD2
size: NA
J: TRBJ2-7
V: TRBV7-2
CDR3: CASSLVSGRPSSYEQYF
DNA: TGTGCCAGCAGCTTAGTTAGCGGGAGGCCCAGCTCCTACGAGCAGTACTTC

D: NA
size: NA
J: TRBJ2-7
V: TRBV7-9
CDR3: CASSLDEQYF
DNA: TGTGCCAGCAGCTTGGACGAGCAGTACTTC

D: NA
size: NA
J: TRBJ1-2
V: TRBV19
CDR3: CASSYLQVLNYGYTF
DNA: TGTGCCAGTAGCTATCTCCAGGTGCTGAACTATGGCTACACCTTC

D: TRBD2
size: once
J: TRBJ2-6
V: TRBV11-3
CDR3: CASSRGGAGVPQAGANVLTF
DNA: TGTGCCAGCAGCCGAGGTGGAGCGGGGGTACCTCAGGCTGGGGCCAACGTCCTGACTTTC

D: NA
size: NA
J: TRBJ2-5
V: TRBV5-8
CDR3: CASSPGDPREETQYF
DNA: TGTGCCAGCAGCCCAGGGGACCCGCGCGAAGAGACCCAGTACTTC

D: NA
size: NA
J: TRBJ2-3
V: TRBV28
CDR3: CASSLQGDTQYF
DNA: TGTGCCAGCAGTCTACAGGGAGATACGCAGTATTTT

D: NA
size: NA
J: TRBJ2-7
V: TRBV5-4
CDR3: CASSLAWGNYEQYF
DNA: TGTGCCAGCAGCTTGGCGTGGGGGAACTACGAGCAGTACTTC

D: TRBD2
size: NA
J: TRBJ2-1
V: TRBV18
CDR3: CASSPGGENEQFF
DNA: TGTGCCAGCTCACCAGGGGGGGAGAATGAGCAGTTCTTC

D: NA
size: once
J: TRBJ1-3
V: TRBV28
CDR3: CASSLRGSSGNTIYF
DNA: TGTGCCAGCAGTTTAAGGGGAAGCTCTGGAAACACCATATATTTT

D: TRBD2
size: NA
J: TRBJ2-3
V: TRBV11-3
CDR3: CASSLGPLGLAGVSTDTQYF
DNA: TGTGCCAGCAGCTTAGGACCCCTTGGACTAGCGGGAGTTAGCACAGATACGCAGTATTTT

D: NA
size: few
J: TRBJ2-3
V: TRBV28
CDR3: CASVPGTTDTQYF
DNA: TGTGCCAGCGTGCCTGGGACCACAGATACGCAGTATTTT

D: NA
size: NA
J: TRBJ2-5
V: TRBV5-1
CDR3: CASSLGHLQETQYF
DNA: TGCGCCAGCAGCTTGGGGCATCTACAAGAGACCCAGTACTTC

D: NA
size: once
J: TRBJ2-3
V: TRBV2
CDR3: CASSRLIADTQYF
DNA: TGTGCCAGCAGCCGATTAATAGCAGATACGCAGTATTTT

D: NA
size: few
J: TRBJ1-5
V: TRBV7-9
CDR3: CASSRESANGQPQHF
DNA: TGTGCCAGCAGTCGGGAATCGGCGAATGGTCAGCCCCAGCATTTT

D: NA
size: NA
J: TRBJ2-7
V: TRBV27
CDR3: CASSRAPVSSEQYF
DNA: TGTGCCAGCAGCCGCGCGCCTGTTTCCTCCGAGCAGTACTTC

D: NA
size: NA
J: TRBJ2-2
V: TRBV6-5
CDR3: CASSYKFPRLTGELFF
DNA: TGTGCCAGCAGTTACAAATTTCCACGACTCACCGGGGAGCTGTTTTTT

D: TRBD1
size: few
J: TRBJ1-4
V: TRBV9
CDR3: CASSVGGQGGEKLFF
DNA: TGTGCCAGCAGCGTAGGGGGACAGGGAGGTGAAAAACTGTTTTTT

D: NA
size: NA
J: TRBJ1-1
V: TRBV28
CDR3: CASSRPVQGEAFF
DNA: TGTGCCAGCAGTCGGCCCGTACAGGGTGAAGCTTTCTTT

D: TRBD2
size: NA
J: TRBJ2-2
V: TRBV5-1
CDR3: CASSSRLAGDTGELFF
DNA: TGCGCCAGCAGCTCCCGACTAGCGGGAGATACCGGGGAGCTGTTTTTT

D: NA
size: NA
J: TRBJ1-5
V: TRBV5-6
CDR3: CASSSRVGGPNSNQPQHF
DNA: TGTGCCAGCAGTTCACGAGTAGGGGGACCTAATAGCAATCAGCCCCAGCATTTT

D: TRBD2
size: NA
J: TRBJ2-3
V: TRBV18
CDR3: CASSPRTGLGLAGGATDTQYF
DNA: TGTGCCAGCTCACCACGAACAGGACTGGGACTAGCGGGGGGGGCCACAGATACGCAGTATTTT

D: NA
size: NA
J: TRBJ1-2
V: TRBV7-2
CDR3: CASSLAVLQNGYTF
DNA: TGTGCCAGCAGCTTAGCAGTGCTTCAGAATGGCTACACCTTC

D: NA
size: NA
J: TRBJ2-1
V: TRBV6-1
CDR3: CASSEVANLYNEQFF
DNA: TGTGCCAGCAGTGAAGTAGCGAACCTTTACAATGAGCAGTTCTTC

D: NA
size: NA
J: TRBJ1-2
V: TRBV18
CDR3: CASSTSTGTYGYTF
DNA: TGTGCCAGCTCAACGTCCACAGGAACGTATGGCTACACCTTC

D: TRBD1
size: NA
J: TRBJ1-1
V: TRBV6-5
CDR3: CASSRQGKNTEAFF
DNA: TGTGCCAGCAGTAGACAGGGGAAGAACACTGAAGCTTTCTTT

D: NA
size: NA
J: TRBJ1-1
V: TRBV2
CDR3: CASTRQTENTEAFF
DNA: TGTGCCAGCACGAGGCAAACAGAGAACACTGAAGCTTTCTTT

D: NA
size: NA
J: TRBJ2-5
V: TRBV16
CDR3: CASSQRQGPGAQETQYF
DNA: TGTGCCAGCAGCCAAAGGCAGGGACCCGGGGCCCAAGAGACCCAGTACTTC

D: TRBD1
size: NA
J: TRBJ1-1
V: TRBV6-5
CDR3: CASSYGMTGRDTEAFF
DNA: TGTGCCAGCAGTTACGGGATGACAGGGAGGGACACTGAAGCTTTCTTT

D: TRBD1
size: NA
J: TRBJ1-2
V: TRBV27
CDR3: CASSPWTGDGYGYTF
DNA: TGTGCCAGCAGTCCCTGGACAGGGGATGGCTATGGCTACACCTTC

D: NA
size: NA
J: TRBJ1-6
V: TRBV25-1
CDR3: CASSSGSIHNSPLHF
DNA: TGTGCCAGCAGTTCCGGGTCTATCCATAATTCACCCCTCCACTTT

D: NA
size: few
J: TRBJ1-5
V: TRBV7-2
CDR3: CASSPRWGGPNQPQHF
DNA: TGTGCCAGCAGCCCCAGATGGGGGGGGCCCAATCAGCCCCAGCATTTT

D: NA
size: NA
J: TRBJ2-2
V: TRBV14
CDR3: CASSRLVPGELFF
DNA: TGTGCCAGCAGCCGACTAGTACCCGGGGAGCTGTTTTTT

D: NA
size: NA
J: TRBJ2-5
V: TRBV14
CDR3: CASSQDFYQETQYF
DNA: TGTGCCAGCAGCCAAGATTTTTACCAAGAGACCCAGTACTTC

D: NA
size: few
J: TRBJ2-7
V: TRBV28
CDR3: CASSSGYSYEQYF
DNA: TGTGCCAGCAGTTCCGGGTACTCCTACGAGCAGTACTTC

D: NA
size: NA
J: TRBJ2-1
V: TRBV15
CDR3: CATSRDRDSYNEQFF
DNA: TGTGCCACCAGCAGAGATCGGGACTCTTACAATGAGCAGTTCTTC

D: TRBD2
size: NA
J: TRBJ2-1
V: TRBV28
CDR3: CASSLVSGSNSYNEQFF
DNA: TGTGCCAGCAGTTTGGTAAGCGGGAGCAACTCCTACAATGAGCAGTTCTTC

D: NA
size: NA
J: TRBJ2-5
V: TRBV5-1
CDR3: CASSLLGGQETQYF
DNA: TGCGCCAGCAGCTTGTTGGGGGGCCAAGAGACCCAGTACTTC